Sequencing of this T cell receptor (beta chain) was carried out in a study of blood T cell repertoires in COVID-19. Study at large: Samples came from the United States, Italy and Spain, spanning acute and convalescent COVID-19. In each case, the material was cDNA or gDNA derived from T cells, B-cell-depleted T cells, or PBMCs.

The CDR3 sequence is 15 residues long. CDR1 is SEHNR, CDR2 FQNEAQ, per germline (reference sequence). The V end was cut by 1 base, the J end by 2 bases, with 9 bases between. Authors' data handling: Researchers report that nucleated cell counts were estimated from reference gene primer amplification. This table comes from immunoSEQ multiplex PCR, and its TCRdb copy is limited to in-frame clones, with some not included. That table is the source of V, J and clone size, and D and trimming were worked out from the DNA. In the table there are about 260,000 clones, 87% of which are singletons. Input material: peripheral blood. The receptor comes from a woman in her thirties or forties who had recovered from COVID-19. The rearrangement joins TRBV7-9 to TRBJ2-1, with D hard to call. CDR3 nucleotides: TGTGCCAGCAGCTTAGGAGATTTCCCCTACAATGAGCAGTTCTTC. Its translation is CASSLGDFPYNEQFF.